Shown below are 32 T cell receptor beta chains from a single sample sequenced in a study of T cell clones after liver transplantation. This table comes from immunoSEQ multiplex PCR, and its TCRdb copy is limited to in-frame clones, with some not included. The sample records some 61,000 clones, more than 70% being singletons. The input for sequencing was CD4+ T cells from blood, taken at the 22-month timepoint. The receptors derive from a human patient who received a liver transplant. Some T cells may be transferred from the graft donor.

The genes are TRBV29-1 and TRBJ1-1, with a possible D match to TRBD1 (5 bases). The germline V gene has CDR1 SQVTM and CDR2 ANQGSEA. Trimming stripped 7 bases from V and 1 base from J, with 13 bases between. The CDR3 consists of 13 residues. In nucleotides, the CDR3 is TGCAGCGCTTTGATTGGGGGGAACACTGAAGCTTTCTTT. Amino acids: CSALIGGNTEAFF. Using reference TRBV29-1 and TRBJ1-1 for the parts outside the CDR3, the full variable domain is SAVISQKPSRDICQRGTSLTIQCQVDSQVTMMFWYRQQPGQSLTLIATANQGSEATYESGFVIDKFPISRPNLTFSTLTVSNMSPEDSSIYLCSALIGGNTEAFFGQGTRLTVV.

This clone occurred a few times. This chain joins TRBV12-5 and TRBJ2-3; the D gene is possibly TRBD2 (7 bases). Germline V gives CDR1 LGHNT, CDR2 FRNRAP. The CDR3 length is 13 residues. V lost 5 bases, J lost 6 bases, and 12 bases lay in between. CDR3 coding DNA: TGTGCTAGTGGTCAGGGGAGGGGGGATACGCAGTATTTT. It specifies CASGQGRGDTQYF.

The chain links TRBV5-4 to TRBJ1-5; D might be TRBD1 (6 bases). CDR1 is SGHNT, CDR2 YYREEE, per germline (reference sequence). The CDR3 is 14 residues long. With 4 bases removed from V and 3 bases from J, the gap between germline ends came to 11 bases. In nucleotides, the CDR3 is TGTGCCAGCAGCCAAGGACAGATCAATCAGCCCCAGCATTTT. It specifies CASSQGQINQPQHF.

This sequence joins TRBV10-2 and TRBJ2-2; D is unresolved. V was shortened by 2 bases and J by 1 base, with 5 bases between the two germline ends. The CDR3 sequence is 14 residues long. Germline CDR1 reads WSHSY; CDR2 reads SAAADI. In DNA form, the CDR3 reads TGCGCCAGCAGTGAGATGGGGAACACCGGGGAGCTGTTTTTT. This sequence encodes CASSEMGNTGELFF.

The chain joins TRBV18 to TRBJ1-3; TRBD1 is a possible D gene (5 bases). The germline gives CDR1 KGHSH, CDR2 LQKENI. The CDR3 covers 17 residues. V was shortened by 2 bases and J by 0 bases, with 14 bases between the two germline ends. The CDR3 loop is CASSPSPRGSSGNTIYF. The CDR3 nucleotides are TGTGCCAGCTCACCAAGTCCCCGGGGGAGCTCTGGAAACACCATATATTTT.

The J gene is TRBJ1-4, the V gene TRBV11-1; 7 bases agree with TRBD1. V shed 1 base and J 3 bases; nucleotides not matched to a gene: 2. Germline values: CDR1 SGHAT, CDR2 FQDESV (reference sequence). CDR3 length equals 15 residues. The CDR3 DNA is TGTGCCAGCAGCTTAGATGGGACAGCTAATGAAAAACTGTTTTTT. Protein: CASSLDGTANEKLFF.

This rearrangement joins TRBV5-4 to TRBJ2-7, with D perhaps TRBD1 (6 bases). Germline CDR1 SGHNT, CDR2 YYREEE (reference sequence). With 3 bases removed from V and 1 base from J, the gap between germline ends came to 14 bases. The length of the CDR3 is 15 residues. The CDR3 DNA reads TGTGCCAGCAGCTCCAGCAGGGGTCCGTCCTACGAGCAGTACTTC. Its protein is CASSSSRGPSYEQYF. Full variable domain (rest looked up from reference TRBV5-4 and TRBJ2-7): ETGVTQSPTHLIKTRGQQVTLRCSSQSGHNTVSWYQQALGQGPQFIFQYYREEENGRGNFPPRFSGLQFPNYSSELNVNALELDDSALYLCASSSSRGPSYEQYFGPGTRLTVT.

V is TRBV18 and J is TRBJ2-1; possibly TRBD1 for D (5 bases). V lost 3 bases, J lost 5 bases, and 11 bases lay in between. The CDR3 sequence is 14 residues long. CDR1 KGHSH and CDR2 LQKENI come from the germline V gene. The CDR3 sequence is CASSPRSRDNEQFF. The CDR3 bases are TGTGCCAGCTCACCCCGCTCCAGGGACAATGAGCAGTTCTTC.

V and J are TRBV11-2 and TRBJ2-7; perhaps TRBD1 as D (6 bases). Trimming took off 5 bases at V and 2 bases at J, with 13 bases between the two ends. The length of the CDR3 is 14 residues. Germline assignment: CDR1 SGHAT and CDR2 FQNNGV. The CDR3 DNA is TGTGCCAGCAGCCAAGACAGGCAGACCTACGAGCAGTACTTC. Translated: CASSQDRQTYEQYF.

The chain has TRBV7-2 and TRBJ1-3; no definite D call. This CDR3 has 15 amino acids. The V end lost 3 bases, the J end lost 4 bases, and 13 bases lay between the germline ends. Per the germline V gene, CDR1 is SGHTA and CDR2 is FQGNSA. CDR3 region: CASSFVRAAGNTIYF. Here the CDR3 DNA reads TGTGCCAGCAGCTTTGTGCGGGCTGCGGGAAACACCATATATTTT.

This CDR3 reads CASSLWGANTGELFF. Here the CDR3 DNA reads TGTGCCAGCAGCTTATGGGGGGCGAACACCGGGGAGCTGTTTTTT. The rearrangement joins TRBV7-6 to TRBJ2-2; weak D call: TRBD2 (6 bases). CDR1 SGHVS and CDR2 FNYEAQ come from the germline V gene. The CDR3 is 15 amino acids. The V end lost 2 bases, the J end lost 0 bases, and 7 bases lay between the germline ends.

CDR3 loop: CASSLWARTGELFF. The CDR3 coding sequence is TGTGCCAGCAGTTTATGGGCCCGGACCGGGGAGCTGTTTTTT. The rearrangement links TRBV27 to TRBJ2-2; D not resolved. The length of the CDR3 is 14 residues. Trimming pared 1 base from V and 5 bases from J, leaving 8 bases between. Germline CDR1 MNHEY, CDR2 SMNVEV (reference sequence).

The chain combines TRBV5-6 with TRBJ2-5, with D maybe TRBD1 (6 bases). V lost 2 bases, J lost 1 base, and 12 bases lay in between. The CDR3 contains 15 residues. Germline V CDR1 and CDR2: SGHDT, YYEEEE. CDR3 nucleotides: TGTGCCAGCAGCTTACGACAGGCCCTCCAAGAGACCCAGTACTTC. This encodes CASSLRQALQETQYF.

The chain is built from TRBV7-3 and TRBJ1-1; the D gene is possibly TRBD1 (5 bases). Germline V gene data show CDR1 as SGHTA and CDR2 as FQGTGA. CDR3 size: 14 residues. Deletions cut 5 bases from V and 4 bases from J, with 14 bases between. The DNA for the CDR3 is TGTGCCAGCAGCATCTGGGAGGGGAGCACTGAAGCTTTCTTT. It is translated as CASSIWEGSTEAFF.

V is TRBV7-3 and J is TRBJ2-7; 7 bases fit TRBD1. Germline V gene lookup returns CDR1 SGHTA and CDR2 FQGTGA. J was trimmed by 6 bases and V by 2 bases; bases with no gene match: 13. This CDR3 has 16 residues. CDR3 sequence (DNA): TGTGCCAGCAGCTTAGTTGGGTCCGACAGGGTCGGCGAGCAGTACTTC. It yields the protein CASSLVGSDRVGEQYF.

Here the CDR3 DNA reads TGCGCCAGCGGACAGTGGAGCTTCACAGATACGCAGTATTTT. The encoded protein is CASGQWSFTDTQYF. This chain links TRBV5-1 with TRBJ2-3, with D possibly TRBD1 on 6 matching bases. The CDR3 has 14 amino acids. V shed 7 bases and J shed 2 bases, with 14 bases lying between them. The germline gives CDR1 SGHRS, CDR2 YFSETQ.

The chain has TRBV18 and TRBJ2-3; TRBD1 aligns across 7 bases. CDR1 and CDR2 from the germline V gene are KGHSH and LQKENI. Trimming removed 1 base from V and 4 bases from J; junction bases left unmatched: 8. This CDR3 is 16 amino acids long. The CDR3 DNA reads as TGTGCCAGCTCACCACGACAGGGCTCGGGCGCAGATACGCAGTATTTT. Translated, it gives CASSPRQGSGADTQYF.

The chain uses TRBV18 and TRBJ1-1, with D unclear. The V end was cut by 3 bases, the J end by 7 bases, with 12 bases between. This CDR3 has 13 residues. Germline CDR1 KGHSH, CDR2 LQKENI. The CDR3 sequence: CASSPTGAHEAFF. The CDR3 region has the DNA TGTGCCAGCTCACCGACGGGAGCTCATGAAGCTTTCTTT.

The chain is built from TRBV7-8 and TRBJ2-1; weak D call: TRBD2 (6 bases). Looked up from germline, CDR1 is SGHVS and CDR2 is FQNEAQ. V lost 4 bases and J 0 bases, leaving 16 bases between the germline ends. This CDR3 comprises 17 residues. CDR3 bases: TGTGCCAGCAGCTCCCGGAGGGTGGGGGGCTCCTACAATGAGCAGTTCTTC. It translates to CASSSRRVGGSYNEQFF. The variable domain in full, completed from reference TRBV7-8 and TRBJ2-1, reads GAGVSQSPRYKVAKRGQDVALRCDPISGHVSLFWYQQALGQGPEFLTYFQNEAQLDKSGLPSDRFFAERPEGSVSTLKIQRTQQEDSAVYLCASSSRRVGGSYNEQFFGPGTRLTVL.

The chain carries TRBV19 and TRBJ1-5, with TRBD1 matching 8 bases. J lost 2 bases, V lost 5 bases, and 2 bases had no gene match. CDR1 is LNHDA and CDR2 is SQIVND in the germline V gene (reference sequence). This CDR3 has 14 amino acids. The CDR3 region is CASSDRGGNQPQHF. CDR3 DNA: TGTGCCAGTAGTGACAGGGGTGGCAATCAGCCCCAGCATTTT.

This CDR3 is CASGTSGTTDTQYF. The DNA of the CDR3 is TGTGCCAGTGGTACTAGCGGGACCACAGATACGCAGTATTTT. The rearrangement links TRBV28 to TRBJ2-3; TRBD2 matches at 10 bases. Germline V gene data show CDR1 as MDHEN and CDR2 as SYDVKM. Trimming at V came to 9 bases and at J to 2 bases, leaving 5 bases not matched to a gene. CDR3 length: 14 amino acids. The full variable domain, with the rest looked up from reference TRBV28 and TRBJ2-3, is DVKVTQSSRYLVKRTGEKVFLECVQDMDHENMFWYRQDPGLGLRLIYFSYDVKMKEKGDIPEGYSVSREKKERFSLILESASTNQTSMYLCASGTSGTTDTQYFGPGTRLTVL.

The chain links TRBV7-2 to TRBJ1-5, with 8 bases aligning to TRBD1. The CDR3 is 14 amino acids. The germline CDR1 and CDR2 sequences are SGHTA and FQGNSA. With 1 base clipped from V and 6 bases from J, the junction kept 2 bases outside the gene matches. DNA for the CDR3: TGTGCCAGCAGCTTAGGACAGGGGAGTCAGCCCCAGCATTTT. This translates into CASSLGQGSQPQHF. Variable domain in full (rest from reference TRBV7-2 and TRBJ1-5): GAGVSQSPSNKVTEKGKDVELRCDPISGHTALYWYRQSLGQGLEFLIYFQGNSAPDKSGLPSDRFSAERTGGSVSTLTIQRTQQEDSAVYLCASSLGQGSQPQHFGDGTRLSIL.

This clone was observed a single time. This chain links TRBV7-9 with TRBJ1-1; no clear D gene. Germline V gives CDR1 SEHNR, CDR2 FQNEAQ (reference sequence). V was cut by 5 bases and J by 4 bases, with 17 bases left in between. This CDR3 comprises 15 residues. The CDR3 loop reads CASSLIVASITEAFF. The CDR3 coding sequence is TGTGCCAGCAGCCTCATTGTGGCAAGTATCACTGAAGCTTTCTTT.

The rearrangement uses TRBV5-1 and TRBJ1-2, with 9 bases lining up with TRBD1. J lost 4 bases, V lost 3 bases, and 4 bases had no gene match. Germline CDR1 SGHRS, CDR2 YFSETQ. This CDR3 region has 14 residues. CDR3 in amino acids: CASSSGTGSYGYTF. The CDR3 bases are TGCGCCAGCAGCTCCGGGACAGGGTCCTATGGCTACACCTTC.

The chain is built from TRBV2 and TRBJ1-2; possible D gene TRBD1, 6 bases. Germline V CDR1 and CDR2: SNHLY, FYNNEI. V was trimmed by 5 bases and J by 3 bases, leaving 7 bases between them. The CDR3 totals 12 residues. The CDR3 nucleotides read TGTGCCAGCAGTAACAGGGACTATGGCTACACCTTC. Translating gives CASSNRDYGYTF.

Only a few counts were recorded for this clone. V usage is TRBV27 and J usage is TRBJ1-6, with D tentatively TRBD1 (5 bases). Trimming pared 3 bases from V and 0 bases from J, leaving 15 bases between. The CDR3 sequence is 18 residues long. CDR1 MNHEY and CDR2 SMNVEV come from the germline V gene (reference sequence). The CDR3 DNA is TGTGCCAGCAGTTTCGGAATACCAGGGAGCTCCTATAATTCACCCCTCCACTTT. It translates to CASSFGIPGSSYNSPLHF.

The chain links TRBV6-6 to TRBJ2-7, with 9 bases lining up with TRBD1. CDR1 and CDR2 from the germline V gene are MNHNY and SVGAGI (reference sequence). The CDR3 extends over 14 amino acids. Germline trimming cut 10 bases from V and 5 bases from J; bases unmatched to any gene: 12. For the CDR3, the DNA is TGTGCCACCTACTCGGGACAGGGTGGAGACGAGCAGTACTTC. It yields the protein CATYSGQGGDEQYF.

There are a few counts of this clone. The rearrangement uses TRBV30 and TRBJ2-3, with no clear D. Germline CDR1 reads GTSNPN; CDR2 reads SVGIG (reference sequence). The CDR3 is 13 residues long. The V gene lost 4 bases and the J gene lost 2 bases, with 10 bases spanning the gap. The CDR3: CAWTGDLTDTQYF. As DNA, the CDR3 is TGTGCCTGGACAGGCGACCTCACAGATACGCAGTATTTT.

The CDR3 spells CASSFPSGGAGYEQYF. The CDR3 coding sequence is TGTGCCAGCAGCTTTCCTAGCGGGGGGGCGGGCTACGAGCAGTACTTC. This sequence joins TRBV7-2 and TRBJ2-7, with 12 bases lining up with TRBD2. The germline V gene has CDR1 SGHTA and CDR2 FQGNSA. J was trimmed by 3 bases and V by 3 bases; bases with no gene match: 6. CDR3 length: 16 residues.

J is TRBJ1-1 and V is TRBV9, with D possibly TRBD1 on 5 matching bases. Germline V gene lookup returns CDR1 SGDLS and CDR2 YYNGEE. Deletions cut 0 bases from V and 1 base from J, with 13 bases between. The CDR3 sequence is 16 residues long. The CDR3 bases are TGTGCCAGCAGCGTAGGAGGGGCGCAGAGGAACACTGAAGCTTTCTTT. Translation gives CASSVGGAQRNTEAFF. Variable domain in full (rest from reference TRBV9 and TRBJ1-1): DSGVTQTPKHLITATGQRVTLRCSPRSGDLSVYWYQQSLDQGLQFLIQYYNGEERAKGNILERFSAQQFPDLHSELNLSSLELGDSALYFCASSVGGAQRNTEAFFGQGTRLTVV.

The rearrangement links TRBV7-3 to TRBJ1-1; 7 bases fit TRBD1. Germline lookup yields CDR1 SGHTA and CDR2 FQGTGA. The CDR3 has 17 residues. With V trimmed by 5 bases and J by 1 base, 13 bases remained unmatched. CDR3 residues: CASSPTSGTVENTEAFF. The DNA of the CDR3 is TGTGCCAGCAGCCCTACGTCCGGGACAGTCGAGAACACTGAAGCTTTCTTT.

The rearrangement links TRBV7-6 to TRBJ1-4; D uncertain. CDR3 length: 14 residues. Germline CDR1 is SGHVS and CDR2 is FNYEAQ. V lost 1 base and J 5 bases, leaving 8 bases between the germline ends. For the CDR3, the DNA is TGTGCCAGCAGCTTAGGGTCGGTCAATGAAAAACTGTTTTTT. This encodes CASSLGSVNEKLFF.